The 4 T cell receptor beta chains listed next were all sequenced from one sample in a study of cytomegalovirus exposure and HLA in healthy donors. Researchers ran the PCR with 60 Vbeta and 13 Jbeta primers. This table comes from immunoSEQ multiplex PCR, and its TCRdb copy is limited to in-frame clones, with some not included. This sample yields under 200,000 clones, of which roughly 80% are seen a single time; 7.5% to 9.5% belongs to the top ten. The sequenced sample consisted of PBMCs. These receptors were collected from a male donor in good health and CMV-seropositive.

This rearrangement joins TRBV9 to TRBJ1-6; D perhaps matches TRBD1 (6 bases). CDR3 length equals 17 residues. With 3 bases removed from V and 6 bases from J, the gap between germline ends came to 19 bases. The germline V gene encodes CDR1 SGDLS and CDR2 YYNGEE. CDR3 amino acids: CASSGDPKQGPNSPLHF. The CDR3 bases are TGTGCCAGCAGCGGTGACCCGAAACAGGGCCCTAATTCACCCCTCCACTTT. Combining the CDR3 with reference TRBV9 and TRBJ1-6 gives the whole variable domain DSGVTQTPKHLITATGQRVTLRCSPRSGDLSVYWYQQSLDQGLQFLIQYYNGEERAKGNILERFSAQQFPDLHSELNLSSLELGDSALYFCASSGDPKQGPNSPLHFGNGTRLTVT.

The V gene is TRBV6-1, the J gene TRBJ1-1, with no clear D. Germline assignment: CDR1 MNHNS and CDR2 SASEGT. The germline V and J ends were trimmed by 7 bases and 8 bases, with 17 bases remaining between them. This CDR3 has 13 residues. CDR3 region: CASIKETRREAFF. As DNA, the CDR3 is TGTGCCAGCATAAAAGAGACCCGGCGGGAAGCTTTCTTT.

Remarks on this clone: The CDR3 does not close with the conserved phenylalanine or tryptophan, likely indicating a read error. This chain links TRBV5-1 with TRBJ1-1, with D hard to call. CDR1 SGHRS and CDR2 YFSETQ come from the germline V gene. The CDR3 spans 13 residues. Trimming took 4 bases from V and 1 from J, leaving 8 bases between them. The CDR3 bases are TGCGCCAGCAGCGTTGACGGGAACACTGAAGCTTTCCTT. Its translation: CASSVDGNTEAFL.

This sequence joins TRBV28 and TRBJ2-7, with D possibly matching TRBD1 (5 bases). Trimming pared 11 bases from V and 4 bases from J, leaving 24 bases between. The CDR3 extends over 15 amino acids. Germline CDR1 and CDR2: MDHEN and SYDVKM. CDR3 region: CACSGQAFDPYEQYF. CDR3 nucleotide sequence: TGTGCCTGCTCAGGGCAAGCCTTCGACCCTTACGAGCAGTACTTC.